The source of this TCR beta chain is a study of blood T cell repertoires in COVID-19 (dated by TCRdb to between 2020 and 2021). Study-wide context: Collaborator samples came from the United States, Italy and Spain and covered acute and convalescent phases of COVID-19. Nearly every sample came with metadata listing a de-identified subject ID, COVID-19 status, age in years and sex. The repertoires were released in a freely available public database intended as a resource for research on the immune response to SARS-CoV-2. Where available, HLA class I and class II types were taken from metadata supplied by the sample provider and were not determined by assay-based typing. Samples came from the ongoing ImmuneRACE study (first 160 participants) plus 1,254 subjects from 6 global collaborators. The material from the prospective study consisted of cDNA or gDNA derived from T cells, B-cell-depleted T cells, or PBMCs. The dataset comprised deeply sampled blood TCRbeta repertoires from subjects exposed to, actively infected with, or recovered from COVID-19. Beyond this particular receptor, the publication reports: Clinical and demographic metadata were provided uncurated, with the amount varying by source and participant.

From its cysteine to its phenylalanine, the CDR3 spans 14 amino acids. The retained sequence is limited to the CDR3, 42 bases, with the frame set at the first base. The germline V and J ends show losses of 4 bases and 4 bases respectively, and no gene match explains 4 bases of the junction. CDR1 and CDR2 are drawn from the germline V gene: KGHDR, SFDVKD. As regards this clone: Its antigen has not been determined. No quality values exist for individual bases; no much larger clone is one base distant.

TCRbeta CDR3 regions were amplified from genomic DNA by means of the immunoSEQ Assay, a bias-controlled multiplex PCR. Per the source publication's procedure: Nucleated cell counts per sample were estimated from amplification of reference gene primers within the assay. To quantify the absolute abundance of each unique TCRbeta CDR3 rearrangement, sequence reads were collapsed and filtered. For each sample, productive Simpson clonality was calculated by taking the square root of Simpson's diversity index across productive rearrangements. This immuneACCESS table, as held by TCRdb, lists in-frame sequences with V and J called but not all clones. Of the missing ones, under half trace to an unresolved V gene in checked studies; the others have no known cause. V and J calls and clone size follow that table, whereas D and trimming were derived from the DNA. The sample table holds under 350,000 clones, of which about 86% were seen once. The biggest ten clones account for 4% to 5% of the sample.

Enrolling through a virtual design, the prospective study's participants ranged in age from roughly 18 to 95 years and lived across 24 United States geographic areas. In the prospective study, participants were assigned to cohorts based on the clinical history participants reported in a screening survey and a study questionnaire. In the prospective study, mobile phlebotomists collected whole blood, serum and a nasopharyngeal or oropharyngeal swab from each participant. Additional blood draws and questionnaires over an approximately two-month period could optionally be provided by prospective study participants. Prospective study blood samples were shipped either frozen or at room temperature before DNA extraction.

The rearranged chain carries TRBV24-1 and TRBJ2-3, and TRBD1 aligns with 7 junction nucleotides. The clonotype originates from a middle-aged woman with acute COVID-19. Material: PBMCs or T cells enriched from blood (not recorded which). The CDR3 region: CATSDDTGADTQYF. The nucleotide sequence reads as follows: TGTGCCACCAGTGACGACACAGGGGCAGATACGCAGTATTTT.